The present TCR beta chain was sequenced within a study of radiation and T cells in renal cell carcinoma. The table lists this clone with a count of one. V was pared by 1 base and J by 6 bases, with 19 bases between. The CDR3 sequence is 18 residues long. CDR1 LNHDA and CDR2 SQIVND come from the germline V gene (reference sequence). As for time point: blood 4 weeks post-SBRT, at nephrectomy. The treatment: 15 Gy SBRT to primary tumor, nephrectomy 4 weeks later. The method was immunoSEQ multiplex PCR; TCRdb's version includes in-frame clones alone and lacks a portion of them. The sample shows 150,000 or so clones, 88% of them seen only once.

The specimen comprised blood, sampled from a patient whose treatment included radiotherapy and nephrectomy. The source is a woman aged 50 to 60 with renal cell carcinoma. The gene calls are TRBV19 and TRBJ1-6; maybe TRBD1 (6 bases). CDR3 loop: CASSIVFTSGAGNSPLHF. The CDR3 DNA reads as TGTGCCAGTAGTATAGTCTTTACGTCAGGGGCTGGTAATTCACCCCTCCACTTT.